In this sample, the clone carrying this T cell receptor beta chain turned up once. The sample originates from a study of shared clonotypes between healthy human individuals. About the study: Plates per donor: three CD4 naive, three CD4 memory, two CD8 naive, one CD8 memory.

Germline assignment: CDR1 LNHDA and CDR2 SQIVND (reference sequence). The CDR3 consists of 16 residues. Trimming removed 1 base at V and 5 bases at J, with 18 bases between. Each subset's genomic DNA was shared equally among a number of immunoSEQ plates. Method: immunoSEQ multiplex PCR; TCRdb's copy keeps in-frame clones and lacks some. The data show 2.5 million or so clones, with approximately 92% seen just once and over 0.12% held by the top ten. V usage is TRBV19 and J usage is TRBJ2-7, with D unclear. The sequence came from a man younger than 30 in good health. Sequenced sample: naive CD4+ T cells sorted from blood. Subset specified: CD45RA+ positively selected. In DNA form, the CDR3 reads TGTGCCAGTAGTATAGGCTGGAGAGCCTCCTACGACGAGCAGTACTTC. Protein product: CASSIGWRASYDEQYF. The full variable domain, its missing parts supplied by reference TRBV19 and TRBJ2-7, is DGGITQSPKYLFRKEGQNVTLSCEQNLNHDAMYWYRQDPGQGLRLIYYSQIVNDFQKGDIAEGYSVSREKKESFPLTVTSAQKNPTAFYLCASSIGWRASYDEQYFGPGTRLTVT.